These T cell receptor beta chains were read from a single sample in a study of control samples from healthy donors and cancer patients. Sequencing was performed with immunoSEQ multiplex PCR; in TCRdb, only in-frame clones are kept and a portion is missing. The repertoire holds fewer than 150,000 clones, with about nine tenths as singletons. Sequencing was performed on blood. Receptor source: a man aged 18 to 35 in good health. Each CDR3 is given with its conserved first and last residue. Fields, in order: V gene, clone size, J gene, D gene, CDR3 protein, CDR3 DNA. A D gene is named only where the DNA matches it firmly. Only part of the rows carry a size: once, few, many, or a class if the clone is expanded.

TRBV5-5	-	TRBJ2-7	TRBD2	CASSSGLAGSYEQYF	TGTGCCAGCAGTTCGGGACTAGCGGGCTCCTACGAGCAGTACTTC
TRBV7-3	once	TRBJ2-1	TRBD2	CASSLWSSGRVTYNEQFF	TGTGCCAGCAGCTTATGGTCTAGCGGGAGGGTTACCTACAATGAGCAGTTCTTC
TRBV3-1/TRBV3-2	-	TRBJ2-1	-	CASSQEADPRDNEQFF	TGTGCCAGCAGCCAAGAGGCGGACCCTAGGGACAATGAGCAGTTCTTC
TRBV6-5	-	TRBJ2-3	-	CASSYTLGVDTDTQYF	TGTGCCAGCAGTTACACCCTTGGGGTTGACACAGATACGCAGTATTTT
TRBV27	-	TRBJ2-3	-	CASSLDRSTDTQYF	TGTGCCAGCAGTTTAGACAGATCCACAGATACGCAGTATTTT
TRBV29-1	-	TRBJ2-1	-	CSVEYKGRGGPYNEQFF	TGCAGCGTTGAATATAAAGGGAGAGGGGGTCCCTACAATGAGCAGTTCTTC
TRBV11-2	-	TRBJ2-5	-	CASSQSYRVGETQYF	TGTGCCAGCAGCCAGAGTTACAGGGTAGGGGAGACCCAGTACTTC
TRBV30	few	TRBJ2-7	-	CAWSPGSPGRQYF	TGTGCCTGGAGCCCGGGGAGCCCAGGACGGCAGTACTTC
TRBV5-1	-	TRBJ1-6	-	CASRGEGSPLHF	TGCGCCAGCAGAGGGGAGGGTTCACCCCTCCACTTT
TRBV29-1	-	TRBJ2-1	-	CSVGEGGNEQFF	TGCAGCGTTGGTGAGGGTGGAAATGAGCAGTTCTTC
TRBV15	-	TRBJ2-7	-	CATSRGTYEQYF	TGTGCCACCAGCAGAGGGACCTACGAGCAGTACTTC
TRBV9	-	TRBJ1-2	-	CASSGVSYGYTF	TGTGCCAGCAGCGGGGTCAGCTATGGCTACACCTTC
TRBV7-8	-	TRBJ1-4	-	CASSSRTENEKLFF	TGTGCCAGCAGCTCTAGGACTGAGAATGAAAAACTGTTTTTT
TRBV5-5	-	TRBJ1-1	-	CASSLQIGREDTEAFF	TGTGCCAGCAGCTTGCAAATTGGCAGGGAGGACACTGAAGCTTTCTTT
TRBV19	once	TRBJ1-6	-	CASSITGGSPLHF	TGTGCCAGTAGTATAACAGGAGGATCACCCCTCCACTTT
TRBV5-1	-	TRBJ2-5	TRBD1	CASSGGTGVEETQYF	TGCGCCAGCAGCGGAGGGACAGGGGTTGAAGAGACCCAGTACTTC
TRBV23-1	once	TRBJ2-1	-	CASKLGPVLLYNEQFF	TGCGCCAGCAAGCTTGGGCCCGTCCTCTTATACAATGAGCAGTTCTTC
TRBV3-1/TRBV3-2	few	TRBJ2-3	-	CASSQGGTDTQYF	TGTGCCAGCAGCCAAGGGGGCACAGATACGCAGTATTTT
TRBV7-9	-	TRBJ1-2	-	CASSHDGYTF	TGTGCCAGCAGCCACGATGGCTACACCTTC
TRBV7-8	-	TRBJ2-5	-	CASSPEEGEETQYF	TGTGCCAGCAGCCCCGAGGAGGGAGAAGAGACCCAGTACTTC
TRBV6-5	-	TRBJ2-1	TRBD2	CASRTSGVNEQFF	TGTGCCAGCCGCACTAGCGGGGTTAATGAGCAGTTCTTC
TRBV6-6	-	TRBJ2-3	TRBD2	CASRFGLAGSQEQYF	TGTGCCAGCCGCTTCGGGCTAGCGGGAAGCCAAGAGCAGTATTTT
TRBV4-3	-	TRBJ1-2	-	CASSQAHGGYTF	TGCGCCAGCAGCCAAGCCCATGGGGGCTACACCTTC
TRBV9	-	TRBJ2-6	-	CASSVAGIPGTLKHVLTF	TGTGCCAGCAGCGTAGCTGGGATTCCCGGGACACTAAAACACGTCCTGACTTTC
TRBV10-3	-	TRBJ2-7	TRBD1	CAISEWDRVSEQYF	TGTGCCATCAGTGAGTGGGACAGGGTAAGCGAGCAGTACTTC
TRBV5-1	-	TRBJ2-1	-	CASSNPQDPQLYEQFF	TGCGCCAGCAGCAACCCCCAGGATCCCCAATTATATGAGCAGTTCTTC
TRBV6-2/TRBV6-3	-	TRBJ2-1	-	CASSYPQSGSSYNEQFF	TGTGCCAGCAGTTACCCCCAGTCCGGTAGCTCCTACAATGAGCAGTTCTTC
TRBV3-1/TRBV3-2	-	TRBJ1-6	-	CASSQGQVPNSPLHF	TGTGCCAGCAGCCAAGGCCAGGTCCCTAATTCACCCCTCCACTTT
TRBV9	-	TRBJ1-4	-	CASSGTGDSTTLFF	TGTGCCAGCAGCGGTACAGGAGATAGCACGACTTTGTTTTTT
TRBV6-1	-	TRBJ1-5	-	CASSEGEGQPQHF	TGTGCCAGCAGTGAGGGGGAGGGACAGCCCCAGCATTTT
TRBV27	once	TRBJ2-3	-	CASSLNRNTDTQYF	TGTGCCAGCAGTTTGAACAGAAACACAGATACGCAGTATTTT
TRBV24-1	-	TRBJ2-3	TRBD2	CATSDLGAGASTDTQYF	TGTGCCACCAGTGATTTGGGAGCGGGAGCTAGCACAGATACGCAGTATTTT
TRBV2	-	TRBJ2-5	TRBD2	CASRGGAPKDQYF	TGTGCCAGCCGCGGGGGGGCCCCAAAGGACCAGTACTTC
TRBV4-1	-	TRBJ2-3	TRBD1	CASSLPDRADTQYF	TGCGCCAGCAGCCTCCCGGACAGGGCAGATACGCAGTATTTT
TRBV9	-	TRBJ1-1	TRBD1	CASSGDRAETEAFF	TGTGCCAGCAGCGGGGACAGGGCAGAAACTGAAGCTTTCTTT
TRBV6-5	-	TRBJ1-2	TRBD1	CASGRTGSYTF	TGTGCCAGCGGGAGGACAGGATCCTACACCTTC
TRBV7-6	-	TRBJ1-3	-	CASSLEQAGNTIYF	TGTGCCAGCAGCTTAGAGCAGGCCGGAAACACCATATATTTT
TRBV29-1	-	TRBJ1-2	TRBD1	CSVATGGESYGYTF	TGCAGCGTTGCAACAGGGGGAGAGTCCTATGGCTACACCTTC
TRBV3-1/TRBV3-2	-	TRBJ2-5	TRBD2	CASSQTGLAGGETQYF	TGTGCCAGCAGCCAGACGGGACTAGCGGGGGGAGAGACCCAGTACTTC
TRBV3-1/TRBV3-2	-	TRBJ1-3	-	CASSQSSLGTDSGNTIYF	TGTGCCAGCAGCCAATCCAGCCTGGGAACAGACTCTGGAAACACCATATATTTT
TRBV12-3/TRBV12-4	-	TRBJ1-4	-	CASSPELLEKLFF	TGTGCCAGCAGTCCGGAGCTGCTGGAAAAACTGTTTTTT
TRBV18	-	TRBJ1-6	-	CASSPTGRENSPLHF	TGTGCCAGCTCACCCACTGGCAGGGAAAATTCACCCCTCCACTTT
TRBV30	-	TRBJ1-2	TRBD1	CACHRTGDFFGYTF	TGTGCCTGCCACAGGACAGGTGACTTCTTTGGCTACACCTTC
TRBV7-9	-	TRBJ2-4	TRBD2	CASSLAGREAKNIQYF	TGTGCCAGCAGCTTAGCAGGGAGGGAAGCCAAAAACATTCAGTACTTC
TRBV10-2	-	TRBJ2-1	-	CASSDWRPSSYNEQFF	TGCGCCAGCAGTGACTGGCGGCCGAGCTCCTACAATGAGCAGTTCTTC